This is a list of T cell receptor beta chains from one sample in a study of blood T cells in healthy people across ages. TCRdb re-analysed the 5' RACE reads in MiXCR, keeping a single row per CDR3 protein. Of about 1,400,000 distinct CDR3 sequences listed, about 43% are singletons. What was sequenced was blood. These receptors all stem from a woman younger than 35 in good health. CDR3s include the opening cysteine and the closing phenylalanine or tryptophan. A D gene is named only where the DNA matches it firmly. Not all rows give a size; the values are once, few, many and, for expanded clones, a class.

V	size	D	J	CDR3	DNA
TRBV5-1	-	TRBD1	TRBJ1-1	CASSGTGALGSPSTNTEAFF	TGCGCCAGCAGTGGGACAGGGGCGCTTGGGTCCCCTTCGACGAACACTGAAGCTTTCTTT
TRBV28	-	-	TRBJ1-2	CASSQAPHGPYGYTF	TGTGCCAGCAGCCAAGCCCCCCACGGACCCTATGGCTACACCTTC
TRBV6-1	once	-	TRBJ1-2	CASDYGYTF	TGTGCCAGCGACTATGGCTACACCTTC
TRBV10-3	few	TRBD2	TRBJ2-1	CAISESGLTSGSSDEQFF	TGTGCCATCAGTGAGTCGGGCCTCACTAGCGGGAGTAGCGATGAGCAGTTCTTC
TRBV2	-	-	TRBJ2-1	CASPPTGALLRNEQFF	TGTGCCAGCCCACCTACCGGAGCGCTACTTCGGAATGAGCAGTTCTTC
TRBV2	-	TRBD2	TRBJ2-1	CASSLTSGGSSYNEQFF	TGTGCCAGCAGTCTCACTAGCGGGGGATCATCTTACAATGAGCAGTTCTTC
TRBV10-3	-	-	TRBJ2-4	CAISEASQDEQYF	TGTGCCATCAGTGAAGCCAGCCAAGATGAGCAGTACTTC
TRBV20-1	few	TRBD1	TRBJ1-1	CSASRQGLHTEAFF	TGCAGTGCGTCCAGACAGGGGTTGCACACTGAAGCTTTCTTT
TRBV4-1	-	TRBD1	TRBJ1-2	CASSPPLGGNYGYTF	TGCGCCAGCAGCCCCCCCCTAGGGGGCAACTATGGCTACACCTTC
TRBV6-1	-	-	TRBJ1-2	CASSEHPQRGYTF	TGTGCCAGCAGTGAACACCCGCAGCGGGGCTACACCTTC
TRBV5-4	few	TRBD2	TRBJ2-7	CASSWGGGFYYEQYF	TGTGCCAGCAGCTGGGGCGGGGGGTTTTATTACGAGCAGTACTTC
TRBV3-1	-	-	TRBJ2-3	CASGRGGGTTDTQYF	TGTGCCAGTGGAAGGGGTGGGGGGACCACAGATACGCAGTATTTT
TRBV20-1	many	-	TRBJ1-6	CSARDNGIGPNSPLHF	TGCAGTGCTAGAGATAATGGAATCGGGCCGAATTCACCCCTCCACTTT
TRBV7-9	-	-	TRBJ2-1	CASSLFPGQNDEQFF	TGTGCCAGCAGCTTATTCCCGGGACAAAACGACGAGCAGTTCTTC
TRBV7-2	few	TRBD2	TRBJ2-3	CASSLGASGLYTDTQYF	TGTGCCAGCAGCTTAGGAGCTAGCGGGCTGTACACAGATACGCAGTATTTT
TRBV3-1	-	-	TRBJ2-3	CASSQGGGSDTQYF	TGTGCCAGCAGCCAAGGAGGGGGGTCGGATACGCAGTATTTT
TRBV20-1	few	TRBD2	TRBJ2-5	CSASGTSGSLSEQYF	TGCAGTGCTAGCGGGACTAGCGGGAGTTTGAGTGAGCAGTACTTC
TRBV15	many	-	TRBJ2-6	CATSSEDSASGANVLTF	TGTGCCACCAGCAGCGAGGACAGTGCCTCTGGGGCCAACGTCCTGACTTTC
TRBV6-1	-	-	TRBJ2-7	CASLTTNEQYF	TGTGCCAGCCTCACTACAAACGAGCAGTACTTC
TRBV6-5	few	-	TRBJ1-2	CASSPITNTNYGYTF	TGTGCCAGCAGCCCCATTACAAATACCAACTATGGCTACACCTTC
TRBV2	many	TRBD1	TRBJ1-1	CASSADRDTEAFF	TGTGCCAGCAGTGCGGACAGGGATACTGAAGCTTTCTTT
TRBV5-1	-	-	TRBJ2-5	CASSFDTLGETQYF	TGCGCCAGCAGCTTTGATACCCTCGGAGAGACCCAGTACTTC
TRBV20-1	-	-	TRBJ2-7	CSAPGSERSYEQYF	TGCAGTGCCCCCGGCTCGGAACGGAGCTACGAGCAGTACTTC
TRBV6-2/TRBV6-3	-	TRBD2	TRBJ2-3	CASSQMRGDTQYF	TGTGCCAGCAGCCAAATGCGGGGGGATACGCAGTATTTT
TRBV6-1	-	TRBD2	TRBJ2-7	CASRAGLSSYEQYF	TGTGCCAGTCGAGCGGGACTCAGCTCCTACGAGCAGTACTTC
TRBV6-1	-	-	TRBJ2-3	CASSDLRRVSDTQYF	TGTGCCAGCAGTGACCTGAGGAGGGTTTCGGATACGCAGTATTTT
TRBV5-4	-	TRBD2	TRBJ2-3	CASGAGDRDTQYF	TGTGCCAGCGGAGCGGGAGATAGGGATACGCAGTATTTT
TRBV20-1	many	-	TRBJ1-2	CSARRADYGYTF	TGCAGTGCTAGAAGGGCAGACTATGGCTACACCTTC
TRBV12-3/TRBV12-4	-	TRBD1	TRBJ1-2	CASSLVFPTYRGRTEANYGYTF	TGTGCCAGCAGTTTAGTATTCCCGACTTACAGGGGACGAACCGAAGCTAACTATGGCTACACCTTC
TRBV5-1	-	-	TRBJ2-1	CASSFLVGPDNEQFF	TGCGCCAGCAGCTTTTTAGTAGGGCCGGACAATGAGCAGTTCTTC
TRBV7-2	-	-	TRBJ2-3	CASSLVAAIDTQYF	TGTGCCAGCAGCTTAGTGGCGGCTATAGATACGCAGTATTTT
TRBV7-2	-	-	TRBJ2-5	CASSLVALTGETQYF	TGTGCCAGCAGCTTAGTTGCCCTAACCGGGGAGACCCAGTACTTC
TRBV20-1	few	TRBD2	TRBJ2-3	CSAARVAGVHTDTQYF	TGCAGTGCAGCCCGGGTAGCGGGGGTACACACAGATACGCAGTATTTT
TRBV20-1	few	-	TRBJ1-1	CSAPGGTRNTEAFF	TGCAGTGCGCCCGGGGGGACAAGGAACACTGAAGCTTTCTTT
TRBV25-1	-	-	TRBJ1-2	CASSEWPAYGHTF	TGTGCCAGCAGTGAATGGCCAGCTTATGGCCACACCTTC
TRBV4-1	-	-	TRBJ2-7	CASSQDPVRGYEQYF	TGCGCCAGCAGCCAAGATCCGGTTAGAGGGTACGAGCAGTACTTC
TRBV21-1	few	-	TRBJ2-5	CASNPGLGVEETQYF	TGTGCCAGCAACCCGGGACTAGGGGTCGAGGAGACCCAGTACTTC
TRBV12-3/TRBV12-4	-	-	TRBJ1-2	CASSISTYGYTF	TGTGCCAGCAGTATATCGACCTATGGCTACACCTTC
TRBV29-1	few	-	TRBJ2-1	CSAERDNNYNEQFF	TGCAGCGCCGAGCGGGACAACAACTACAATGAGCAGTTCTTC
TRBV12-3/TRBV12-4	-	-	TRBJ2-3	CASSLNGAGQGDTQYF	TGTGCCAGCAGTTTAAATGGGGCAGGGCAGGGGGATACGCAGTATTTT
TRBV29-1	-	-	TRBJ1-2	CSAAAWGVLDYGYTF	TGCAGCGCGGCGGCCTGGGGAGTCCTGGACTATGGCTACACCTTC
TRBV20-1	-	-	TRBJ1-6	CSAYAGDSPLHF	TGCAGTGCTTACGCGGGGGATTCACCCCTCCACTTT
TRBV6-6	-	-	TRBJ2-5	CATDRDRGVRETQYF	TGTGCCACGGACCGGGACCGCGGTGTGAGGGAGACCCAGTACTTC
TRBV27	-	TRBD1	TRBJ2-5	CASSLRQGVQYF	TGTGCCAGCAGTCTTCGACAGGGAGTGCAGTACTTC
TRBV5-1	-	TRBD2	TRBJ2-3	CASSPRTSGYTQYF	TGCGCCAGCAGCCCCCGGACTAGCGGCTATACGCAGTATTTT
TRBV27	few	TRBD2	TRBJ2-7	CASSERLALEQYF	TGTGCCAGCAGTGAGCGACTAGCTCTCGAGCAGTACTTC
TRBV10-3	many	-	TRBJ2-7	CAISKGELTYEQYF	TGTGCCATCAGTAAAGGCGAGCTTACCTACGAGCAGTACTTC
TRBV7-9	-	TRBD1	TRBJ1-1	CASSFLQGASTEAFF	TGTGCCAGCAGCTTCCTACAGGGGGCAAGTACTGAAGCTTTCTTT
TRBV9	few	-	TRBJ2-7	CASSEVRRVETNYYEQYF	TGTGCCAGCAGCGAAGTTCGGAGGGTTGAGACAAATTACTACGAGCAGTACTTC
TRBV29-1	-	-	TRBJ2-5	CSVLQNNEQYF	TGCAGCGTTTTACAGAACAATGAGCAGTACTTC
TRBV28	-	TRBD1	TRBJ2-3	CASSLDRVDTDAQYF	TGTGCCAGCAGTTTAGACAGGGTGGACACAGATGCGCAGTATTTT
TRBV3-1	-	-	TRBJ2-5	CASSFSPGTGIWKDQYF	TGTGCCAGCAGCTTTTCGCCCGGGACCGGGATCTGGAAAGACCAGTACTTC
TRBV30	-	TRBD1	TRBJ1-2	CAWSVPQGARRGYTF	TGTGCCTGGAGTGTACCCCAGGGGGCGAGACGGGGCTACACCTTC
TRBV5-1	few	TRBD1	TRBJ2-1	CASSLRGTGYSYNEQFF	TGCGCCAGCAGCCTACGGGGGACAGGGTACTCCTACAATGAGCAGTTCTTC
TRBV11-3	-	-	TRBJ2-1	CASSPHFGVDEQFF	TGTGCCAGCAGCCCTCACTTTGGGGTGGATGAGCAGTTCTTC